This TCR beta chain was profiled in a study of T-cell reconstitution after alpha-beta-depleted transplantation in children. Study-wide findings and caveats: Several hundred expanded graft clones reportedly supplied alpha-beta T cells about two months after transplant.

V lost 7 bases to trimming and J lost 7 bases, with 24 bases between them. The CDR3 spans 15 residues. The germline V gene has CDR1 SGHTS and CDR2 YDEGEE. For TCRbeta, the library was prepared with unique molecular identifiers. One entry per CDR3 protein, called by TCRdb with MiXCR from the PCR reads. The repertoire holds around 500,000 distinct CDR3 sequences, with roughly 23% as singletons. Note on this clonotype: What it recognizes is unknown.

The material was PBMCs, mostly from graft donor cells, obtained 360 days after TCRalphabeta/CD19-depleted stem cell transplant. The clonotype was recovered from a boy in the first two years of life who had a stem cell transplant for acute myeloid leukemia, so the T cells may come from the graft donor. The V and J genes are TRBV5-8 and TRBJ2-7; D remains ambiguous. The DNA for the CDR3 is TGTGCCAGCGCCGCAATGGTGGCACCGGTGGGGGAGCAGTACTTC. It encodes CASAAMVAPVGEQYF.